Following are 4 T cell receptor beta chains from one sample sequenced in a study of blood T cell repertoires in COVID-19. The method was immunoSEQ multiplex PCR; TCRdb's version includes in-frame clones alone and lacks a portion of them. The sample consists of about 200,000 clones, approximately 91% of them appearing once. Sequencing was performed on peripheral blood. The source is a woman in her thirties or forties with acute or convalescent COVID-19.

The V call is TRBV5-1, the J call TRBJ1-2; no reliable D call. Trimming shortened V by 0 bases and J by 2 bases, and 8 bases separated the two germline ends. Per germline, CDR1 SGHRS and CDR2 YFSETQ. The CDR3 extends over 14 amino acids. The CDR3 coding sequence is TGCGCCAGCAGCTTGGATCCCGGGAACTATGGCTACACCTTC. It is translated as CASSLDPGNYGYTF.

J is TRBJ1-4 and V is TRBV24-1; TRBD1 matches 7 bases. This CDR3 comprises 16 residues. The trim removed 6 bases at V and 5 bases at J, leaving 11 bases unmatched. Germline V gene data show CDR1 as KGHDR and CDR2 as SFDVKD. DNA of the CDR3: TGTGCCACCAGTTATACCCTGACAGGGAAAAATGAAAAACTGTTTTTT. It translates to CATSYTLTGKNEKLFF.

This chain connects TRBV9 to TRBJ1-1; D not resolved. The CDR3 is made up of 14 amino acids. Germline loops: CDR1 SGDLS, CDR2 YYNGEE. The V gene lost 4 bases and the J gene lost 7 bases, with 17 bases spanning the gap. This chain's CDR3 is CASSKEVGVDEAFF. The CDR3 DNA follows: TGTGCCAGCAGCAAGGAGGTTGGAGTAGATGAAGCTTTCTTT.

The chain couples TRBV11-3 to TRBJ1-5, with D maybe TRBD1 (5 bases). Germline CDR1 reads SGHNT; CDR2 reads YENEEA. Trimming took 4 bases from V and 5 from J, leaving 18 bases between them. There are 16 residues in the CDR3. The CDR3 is CASSWLGGGIDQPQHF. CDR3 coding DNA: TGTGCCAGCAGCTGGCTGGGGGGGGGAATCGATCAGCCCCAGCATTTT. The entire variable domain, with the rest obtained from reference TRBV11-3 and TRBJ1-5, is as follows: EAGVVQSPRYKIIEKKQPVAFWCNPISGHNTLYWYLQNLGQGPELLIRYENEEAVDDSQLPKDRFSAERLKGVDSTLKIQPAELGDSAVYLCASSWLGGGIDQPQHFGDGTRLSIL.